This T cell receptor beta chain was documented in a study of T cells in Graves' hyperthyroidism and ophthalmopathy. In its sample, this clonotype was seen once. A junction end diverges from the germline sequence, so it may reflect a read error. Researchers took RNA transcripts and amplified the TCR beta CDR3 regions from them. HTBI primers were the set used in a first-round RT-PCR of the TCR CDR3. TCRdb recomputed calls from the multiplex PCR reads with MiXCR, one row per CDR3 protein. The sample yields fewer than 500,000 distinct CDR3 sequences, roughly 14% seen once. The germline V gene encodes CDR1 SGHAT and CDR2 FQNNGV. The CDR3 runs to 16 residues.

This clonotype was obtained from a man aged 25 to 45 with Graves' hyperthyroidism that later progressed to Graves' ophthalmopathy. Specimen: blood. The rearrangement joins TRBV11-2 to TRBJ2-1, with TRBD1 matching 8 bases. This CDR3 reads CVSSLGRGRIYNEQFF. The CDR3 DNA follows: TGTGTCAGCAGCTTAGGCAGGGGGCGCATCTACAATGAGCAGTTCTTC.